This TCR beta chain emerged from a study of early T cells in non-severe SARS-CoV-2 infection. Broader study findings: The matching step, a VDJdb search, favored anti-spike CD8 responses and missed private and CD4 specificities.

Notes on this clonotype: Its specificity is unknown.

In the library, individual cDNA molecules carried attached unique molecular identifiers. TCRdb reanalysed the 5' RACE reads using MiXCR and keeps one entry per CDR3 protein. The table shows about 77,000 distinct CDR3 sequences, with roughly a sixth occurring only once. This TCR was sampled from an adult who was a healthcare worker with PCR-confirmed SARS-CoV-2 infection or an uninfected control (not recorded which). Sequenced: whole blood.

In DNA, the CDR3 is TGCAGTGCTAGAAGCTCGATTACTAACTATGGCTACACCTTC. Amino acids: CSARSSITNYGYTF. This rearrangement joins TRBV20-1 to TRBJ1-2; D call uncertain. The V gene lost 2 bases and the J gene lost 0 bases, with 10 bases spanning the gap. Germline V gives CDR1 DFQATT, CDR2 SNEGSKA (reference sequence). The CDR3 is made up of 14 amino acids.